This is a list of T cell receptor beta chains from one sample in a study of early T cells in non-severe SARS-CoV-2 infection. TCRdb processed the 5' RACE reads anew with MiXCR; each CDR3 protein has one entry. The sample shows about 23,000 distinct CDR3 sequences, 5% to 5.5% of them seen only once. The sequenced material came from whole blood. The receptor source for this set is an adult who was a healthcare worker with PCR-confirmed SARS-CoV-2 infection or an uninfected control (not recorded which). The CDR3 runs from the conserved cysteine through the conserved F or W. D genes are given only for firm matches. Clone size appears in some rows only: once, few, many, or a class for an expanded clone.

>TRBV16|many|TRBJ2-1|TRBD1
CASSQWAGGLYNEQFF
TGTGCCAGCAGCCAATGGGCAGGGGGCCTCTACAATGAGCAGTTCTTC
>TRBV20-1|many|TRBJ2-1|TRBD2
CSARDPAGAREQFF
TGCAGTGCTAGAGATCCAGCGGGAGCCCGTGAGCAGTTCTTC
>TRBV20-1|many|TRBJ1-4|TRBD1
CSARKVQGATDRKLFF
TGCAGTGCTAGAAAGGTCCAGGGGGCAACAGACAGAAAACTGTTTTTT
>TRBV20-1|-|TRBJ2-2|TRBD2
CSARDFSGRNTGELFF
TGCAGTGCTAGAGATTTTAGCGGGAGAAACACCGGGGAGCTGTTTTTT
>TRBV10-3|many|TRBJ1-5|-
CAISADSYSNQPQHF
TGTGCCATCAGTGCGGACAGTTATAGCAATCAGCCCCAGCATTTT
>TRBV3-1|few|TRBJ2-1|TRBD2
CASSHGTSGSYEQFF
TGTGCCAGCAGCCACGGGACTAGCGGGAGTTATGAGCAGTTCTTC
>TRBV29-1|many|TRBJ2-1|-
CSGGGDNEQFF
TGCAGCGGGGGCGGGGACAATGAGCAGTTCTTC
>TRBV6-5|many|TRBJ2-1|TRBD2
CASRTSGTYNEQFF
TGTGCCAGCAGGACTAGCGGTACCTACAATGAGCAGTTCTTC
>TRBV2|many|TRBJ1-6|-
CASSNQGGDSPLHF
TGTGCCAGCAGTAATCAGGGAGGAGATTCACCCCTCCACTTT
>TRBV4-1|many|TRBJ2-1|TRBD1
CASRAGTGFDNEQFF
TGCGCCAGCAGAGCCGGGACAGGGTTTGACAATGAGCAGTTCTTC
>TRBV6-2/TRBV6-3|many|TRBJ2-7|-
CASGRGSYEQYF
TGTGCCAGCGGGCGGGGCTCCTACGAGCAGTACTTC
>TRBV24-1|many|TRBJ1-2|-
CATSDDSGTDYGYTF
TGTGCCACCAGTGATGACTCAGGGACCGACTATGGCTACACCTTC
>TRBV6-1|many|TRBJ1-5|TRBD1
CASVRDRNQPQHF
TGTGCCAGCGTCCGGGACAGAAATCAGCCCCAGCATTTT
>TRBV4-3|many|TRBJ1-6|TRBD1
CASSQGTGDGNSPLHF
TGCGCCAGCAGCCAAGGGACAGGGGATGGGAATTCACCCCTCCACTTT
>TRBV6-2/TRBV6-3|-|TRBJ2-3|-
CASSYGVAADTQYF
TGTGCCAGCAGTTACGGAGTGGCAGCAGATACGCAGTATTTT
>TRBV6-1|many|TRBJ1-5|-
CASSELGYRQPQHF
TGTGCCAGCAGTGAACTGGGTTATAGGCAGCCCCAGCATTTT
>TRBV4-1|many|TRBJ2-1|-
CASSQPITGSAKNEQFF
TGCGCCAGCAGCCAGCCAATTACCGGGAGCGCGAAGAATGAGCAGTTCTTC
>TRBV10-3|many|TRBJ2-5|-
CAISELERPTLKETQYF
TGTGCCATCAGTGAGTTGGAGAGACCGACCCTAAAAGAGACCCAGTACTTC
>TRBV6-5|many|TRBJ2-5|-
CASSYSFQQETQYF
TGTGCCAGCAGTTACTCGTTCCAACAAGAGACCCAGTACTTC
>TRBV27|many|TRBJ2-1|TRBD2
CASKRAGGHNEQFF
TGTGCCAGCAAACGAGCGGGAGGCCACAATGAGCAGTTCTTC
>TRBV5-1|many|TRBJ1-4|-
CASSLSPGANEKLFF
TGCGCCAGCAGCTTGTCCCCGGGCGCCAATGAAAAACTGTTTTTT
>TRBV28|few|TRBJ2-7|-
CASSPGGAYEQYF
TGTGCCAGCAGTCCAGGGGGGGCCTACGAGCAGTACTTC
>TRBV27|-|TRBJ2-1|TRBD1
CASKDRGGWNEQFF
TGTGCCAGTAAGGACAGGGGGGGATGGAATGAGCAGTTCTTC
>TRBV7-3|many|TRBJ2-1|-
CASSMDGISEQFF
TGTGCCAGCAGTATGGACGGCATTAGTGAGCAGTTCTTC
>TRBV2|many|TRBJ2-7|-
CASRRVGSSYEQYF
TGTGCCAGCAGAAGGGTCGGGAGCTCCTACGAGCAGTACTTC
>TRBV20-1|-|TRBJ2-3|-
CSARPQGRDTDTQYF
TGCAGTGCTAGACCACAGGGGAGGGACACAGATACGCAGTATTTT
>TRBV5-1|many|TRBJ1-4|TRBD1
CASSMGQGVRYEKLFF
TGCGCCAGCAGCATGGGACAGGGGGTTCGTTATGAAAAACTGTTTTTT
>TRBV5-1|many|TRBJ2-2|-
CASSFSERLNTGELFF
TGCGCCAGCAGCTTCTCCGAGAGGCTGAACACCGGGGAGCTGTTTTTT
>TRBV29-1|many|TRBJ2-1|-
CSVGARGPGGMSEQFF
TGCAGCGTTGGCGCGCGAGGGCCAGGGGGGATGAGTGAGCAGTTCTTC